Presented here are 5 T cell receptor beta chains from one specimen sequenced in a study of blood T cell repertoires in COVID-19 (dated by TCRdb to 2020 to 2022). The library relied on the immunoSEQ multiplex PCR assay. As stored in TCRdb, this immuneACCESS dataset retains in-frame rearrangements with V and J assigned. A fraction of the clones does not appear; measured against another copy, unresolved V genes explain less than half of the discrepancy, and the remainder lacks a known reason. The sample profile shows about 70,000 clones; about nine tenths of them were found once. About an eighth of the sample goes to the ten largest clones. The sample was peripheral blood. Receptor source: a woman between 55 and 75 years old with acute or convalescent COVID-19.

The CDR3 bases are TGTGCCAGTAGTATAGGGGACAGCAGCTCCTACGAGCAGTACTTC. It codes for CASSIGDSSSYEQYF. This chain connects TRBV19 to TRBJ2-7, with 7 nucleotides matching TRBD1. With V trimmed by 1 base and J by 0 bases, 3 bases remained unmatched. This CDR3 is built from 15 residues. CDR1 and CDR2 (germline): LNHDA, SQIVND (reference sequence).

The chain recombines TRBV5-1 with TRBJ2-1, with 10 bases fitting TRBD2. Germline lookup yields CDR1 SGHRS and CDR2 YFSETQ. CDR3 length equals 15 residues. V gave up 1 base and J gave up 7 bases; unmatched junction bases: 5. The CDR3 reads CASSLSGGAGNEQFF. In nucleotides, the CDR3 is TGCGCCAGCAGCTTGAGCGGGGGGGCTGGAAATGAGCAGTTCTTC.

The chain's CDR3 is CASRLRGQGSGFAGNTIYF. CDR3 coding DNA: TGTGCCAGCAGGCTAAGAGGACAGGGTAGTGGTTTCGCTGGAAACACCATATATTTT. The chain couples TRBV27 to TRBJ1-3, with 8 positions matching TRBD1. Trimming cost V 6 bases and J 2 bases; bases outside gene matches: 18. Germline lookup yields CDR1 MNHEY and CDR2 SMNVEV (reference sequence). The CDR3 sequence is 19 residues long.

The chain joins TRBV4-1 to TRBJ2-7; 12 positions agree with TRBD1. CDR1 is MGHRA, CDR2 YSYEKL, per germline. The CDR3 extends over 14 amino acids. J gave up 4 bases and V 3 bases, and 1 base lay outside the gene matches. The CDR3 DNA is TGCGCCAGCAGCCAGGGACAGGGGGCTTACGAGCAGTACTTC. Encoded protein: CASSQGQGAYEQYF.

V gene TRBV18 combines with J gene TRBJ2-7; D is ambiguous. Between the trimmed V and J ends, which lost 5 bases and 1 base, there was a span of 9 bases. Germline assignment: CDR1 KGHSH and CDR2 LQKENI. This CDR3 spans 13 amino acids. CDR3 loop: CASSTKESYEQYF. DNA of the CDR3: TGTGCCAGCTCAACTAAGGAATCCTACGAGCAGTACTTC.